A single sample gave rise to the 31 T cell receptor beta chains below, sequenced in a study. Method: immunoSEQ multiplex PCR; TCRdb's copy keeps in-frame clones and lacks some. The profile shows tens of thousands of clones, roughly 93% of them singletons. Sequenced material: PBMCs. The receptors stem from a man in his forties with rheumatoid arthritis.

This chain uses TRBV29-1 with TRBJ1-1, with D possibly matching TRBD1 (6 bases). This CDR3 has 15 residues. Looked up from germline, CDR1 is SQVTM and CDR2 is ANQGSEA. Between the trimmed V and J ends, which lost 7 bases and 0 bases, there was a span of 18 bases. The CDR3 is CSAHPSTGMNTEAFF. The CDR3 DNA is TGCAGCGCGCACCCCTCGACAGGTATGAACACTGAAGCTTTCTTT.

The chain couples TRBV18 to TRBJ1-6; TRBD1 aligns across 9 bases. Germline lookup yields CDR1 KGHSH and CDR2 LQKENI. CDR3 length equals 14 residues. The V gene end was trimmed by 3 bases and the J gene end by 11 bases; junction bases not matched to a gene: 5. The CDR3 reads CASSPRDRGTPLHF. The CDR3 nucleotides are TGTGCCAGCTCACCGAGAGACAGGGGGACACCCCTCCACTTT.

The rearrangement uses TRBV5-1 and TRBJ1-5; TRBD1 matches at 11 bases. The length of the CDR3 is 16 residues. Looked up from germline, CDR1 is SGHRS and CDR2 is YFSETQ. Losses at the gene ends were 4 bases for V and 1 base for J; bases not matched to a gene: 4. The CDR3 DNA is TGCGCCAGCAGCCAGGGGGACAGGGGGAGCAATCAGCCCCAGCATTTT. Translation gives CASSQGDRGSNQPQHF. Variable domain in full (rest from reference TRBV5-1 and TRBJ1-5): KAGVTQTPRYLIKTRGQQVTLSCSPISGHRSVSWYQQTPGQGLQFLFEYFSETQRNKGNFPGRFSGRQFSNSRSEMNVSTLELGDSALYLCASSQGDRGSNQPQHFGDGTRLSIL.

This chain joins TRBV28 and TRBJ1-1; TRBD1 matches 7 bases. The V gene end was trimmed by 5 bases and the J gene end by 12 bases; junction bases not matched to a gene: 9. Per germline, CDR1 MDHEN and CDR2 SYDVKM. This CDR3 has 12 amino acids. The CDR3 region is CASSPARGMTFF. CDR3 DNA sequence: TGTGCCAGCAGTCCGGCCAGGGGGATGACTTTCTTT.

The rearrangement links TRBV9 to TRBJ1-5, with 7 bases identical to TRBD1. Germline assignment: CDR1 SGDLS and CDR2 YYNGEE. The CDR3 length is 16 residues. V lost 0 bases and J lost 4; bases outside the gene matches: 7. The CDR3 nucleotides read TGTGCCAGCAGCGTAGTTCCTACAGGGGATAATCAGCCCCAGCATTTT. Translating gives CASSVVPTGDNQPQHF.

The V call is TRBV7-2, the J call TRBJ1-1; 9 nucleotides agree with TRBD1. The germline V gene encodes CDR1 SGHTA and CDR2 FQGNSA. The CDR3 runs 13 residues. With V trimmed by 5 bases and J by 8 bases, 6 bases remained unmatched. CDR3 protein: CASSADRGAEAFF. The CDR3, as DNA: TGTGCCAGCAGCGCCGACAGGGGGGCCGAAGCTTTCTTT.

This chain uses TRBV18 with TRBJ1-5; D perhaps matches TRBD1 (6 bases). Per germline, CDR1 KGHSH and CDR2 LQKENI. There are 16 residues in the CDR3. V was cut by 2 bases and J by 2 bases, with 13 bases left in between. CDR3 region: CASSPWGPGGNQPQHF. The CDR3 nucleotides read TGTGCCAGCTCACCATGGGGCCCAGGGGGCAATCAGCCCCAGCATTTT.

The V gene is TRBV6-6, the J gene TRBJ1-5; possible D gene TRBD1, 6 bases. This CDR3 region has 16 residues. Deletions cut 4 bases from V and 0 bases from J, with 13 bases between. Germline V CDR1 and CDR2: MNHNY, SVGAGI (reference sequence). The CDR3 nucleotides read TGTGCCAGCAGTTTGCCGGACAGTAATAGCAATCAGCCCCAGCATTTT. This encodes CASSLPDSNSNQPQHF.

V is TRBV2 and J is TRBJ2-7; D tentatively fits TRBD1 or TRBD2 (5 bases each). Trimming left V 3 bases short and J 0 bases short, with 12 bases between. Germline CDR1 SNHLY, CDR2 FYNNEI. This CDR3 region has 15 residues. CDR3 amino acids: CASSDRGAGSYEQYF. In nucleotides, the CDR3 is TGTGCCAGCAGTGATCGAGGGGCCGGCTCCTACGAGCAGTACTTC.

The rearrangement links TRBV5-1 to TRBJ1-1; 8 nucleotides align to TRBD1. Germline CDR1 is SGHRS and CDR2 is YFSETQ. The ends lost 4 bases at V and 1 base at J; junction bases unmatched: 3. The CDR3 extends over 14 amino acids. Here the CDR3 DNA reads TGCGCCAGCAGCCCTGGGACAGGGAACACTGAAGCTTTCTTT. Translated: CASSPGTGNTEAFF.

The rearrangement joins TRBV5-8 to TRBJ2-2; D perhaps matches TRBD1 (7 bases). The CDR3 extends over 15 amino acids. V shed 6 bases and J shed 7 bases, with 19 bases lying between them. Germline V gives CDR1 SGHTS, CDR2 YDEGEE. CDR3 in DNA: TGTGCCAGCACCATATTCTCAGGGGGGTACGGGGAGCTGTTTTTT. This encodes CASTIFSGGYGELFF.

The chain uses TRBV5-4 and TRBJ2-7, with TRBD2 matching over 8 bases. Germline assignment: CDR1 SGHNT and CDR2 YYREEE (reference sequence). The CDR3 extends over 16 amino acids. V was pared by 4 bases and J by 1 base, with 10 bases of the junction left unmatched. CDR3 loop: CASSRGGSGASYEQYF. CDR3 nucleotides: TGTGCCAGCAGCCGGGGGGGCAGCGGGGCTTCCTACGAGCAGTACTTC.

J is TRBJ1-4 and V is TRBV24-1, with D uncertain. The V gene lost 3 bases and the J gene lost 8 bases, with 9 bases spanning the gap. The CDR3 is 13 amino acids. From germline, CDR1 is KGHDR and CDR2 SFDVKD. DNA of the CDR3: TGTGCCACCAGTGATGAATGGAACGAAAAACTGTTTTTT. This codes for CATSDEWNEKLFF.

CDR3 sequence: CASSSGQGWGEQYF. Here the CDR3 DNA reads TGTGCCAGCAGTTCGGGACAGGGGTGGGGCGAGCAGTACTTC. The chain employs TRBV27 and TRBJ2-7; 10 nucleotides align to TRBD1. The ends lost 4 bases at V and 6 bases at J; junction bases unmatched: 6. Germline assignment: CDR1 MNHEY and CDR2 SMNVEV (reference sequence). This CDR3 has 14 residues.

This clone showed up just a few times. The V and J genes are TRBV18 and TRBJ1-2; D not certain. This CDR3 has 15 residues. The germline V gene encodes CDR1 KGHSH and CDR2 LQKENI. Trimming stripped 4 bases from V and 4 bases from J, with 16 bases between. CDR3 region: CASSRNPELLYGYTF. CDR3 bases: TGTGCCAGCTCACGCAACCCGGAACTTCTCTATGGCTACACCTTC.

The chain is built from TRBV19 and TRBJ2-3; no firm D call. With 3 bases removed from V and 6 bases from J, the gap between germline ends came to 4 bases. The CDR3 has 11 amino acids. Per the germline V gene, CDR1 is LNHDA and CDR2 is SQIVND (reference sequence). The DNA of the CDR3 is TGTGCCAGTAGTATTGTCGATACGCAGTATTTT. Protein: CASSIVDTQYF.

CDR3 in amino acids: CASSYYRGSEDTQYF. The CDR3 nucleotides are TGTGCCAGCAGTTACTACAGGGGGAGTGAAGATACGCAGTATTTT. The chain uses TRBV6-5 and TRBJ2-3; 8 positions agree with TRBD1. Per the germline V gene, CDR1 is MNHEY and CDR2 is SVGAGI. This CDR3 has 15 amino acids. J gave up 5 bases and V 1 base, and 5 bases lay outside the gene matches.

V gene TRBV6-5 combines with J gene TRBJ2-7; possible D gene TRBD1, 5 bases. The CDR3 spans 13 residues. Germline V lookup: CDR1 MNHEY, CDR2 SVGAGI. The ends were cut back, 0 bases at V and 6 bases at J, with 9 bases in the middle. The CDR3: CASSYSGQTEQYF. CDR3 nucleotides: TGTGCCAGCAGTTACTCGGGGCAGACCGAGCAGTACTTC.

V gene TRBV28 combines with J gene TRBJ1-2, with TRBD1 as a possible D gene (5 bases). The V end was cut by 7 bases, the J end by 6 bases, with 15 bases between. This CDR3 comprises 13 residues. CDR1 is MDHEN, CDR2 SYDVKM, per germline. CDR3 bases: TGTGCCAGCATACAACGGACACTTGATGGCTACACCTTC. This sequence encodes CASIQRTLDGYTF.

This sequence joins TRBV7-2 and TRBJ1-1, with D maybe TRBD1 (5 bases). This CDR3 contains 16 residues. Germline CDR1 reads SGHTA; CDR2 reads FQGNSA. V was cut by 1 base and J by 1 base, with 13 bases left in between. This CDR3 is CASSLGIRQSNTEAFF. In nucleotides, the CDR3 is TGTGCCAGCAGCTTAGGGATTAGACAGTCGAACACTGAAGCTTTCTTT.

V and J are TRBV24-1 and TRBJ1-5; no definite D call. Trimming removed 3 bases from V and 3 bases from J, with 14 bases in between. The CDR3 is made up of 16 amino acids. The germline V gene has CDR1 KGHDR and CDR2 SFDVKD. The CDR3 DNA sequence: TGTGCCACCAGTGATGGGCTAGGGCGCACCAATCAGCCCCAGCATTTT. This sequence encodes CATSDGLGRTNQPQHF.

The count of this clone is one. The rearrangement uses TRBV6-5 and TRBJ1-1, with D perhaps matching TRBD1 (5 bases). This CDR3 has 12 amino acids. CDR1 is MNHEY and CDR2 is SVGAGI in the germline V gene. Trimming pared 9 bases from V and 5 bases from J, leaving 13 bases between. The CDR3 loop reads CARPRGGTEAFF. The CDR3 DNA sequence: TGTGCCAGACCTCGGGGGGGGACTGAAGCTTTCTTT.

The chain combines TRBV6-5 with TRBJ1-2; D perhaps matches TRBD1 (5 bases). This CDR3 is built from 12 residues. Germline V gene lookup returns CDR1 MNHEY and CDR2 SVGAGI. V was cut by 8 bases and J by 4 bases, with 11 bases left in between. CDR3 loop: CASLGGVYGYTF. The CDR3 nucleotides are TGTGCCAGCCTCGGGGGGGTCTATGGCTACACCTTC.

This clone was found once. This chain links TRBV11-2 with TRBJ2-5; 12 nucleotides align to TRBD2. This CDR3 contains 16 residues. CDR1 is SGHAT and CDR2 is FQNNGV in the germline V gene. With 3 bases clipped from V and 5 bases from J, the junction kept 7 bases outside the gene matches. The CDR3 spells CASSFTTSGGTETQYF. The CDR3 coding sequence is TGTGCCAGCAGCTTTACGACTAGCGGGGGAACGGAGACCCAGTACTTC.

The rearrangement uses TRBV5-6 and TRBJ2-3, with 7 bases matching TRBD1. V lost 5 bases, J lost 7 bases, and 10 bases stayed unmatched. The CDR3 is 14 residues long. Looked up from germline, CDR1 is SGHDT and CDR2 is YYEEEE. CDR3 residues: CASSYGQDGHTQYF. DNA for the CDR3: TGTGCCAGCAGTTATGGACAGGACGGGCATACGCAGTATTTT.

The CDR3 loop is CASSYSSGNTGELFF. DNA for the CDR3: TGTGCCAGCAGTTACTCTTCCGGGAACACCGGGGAGCTGTTTTTT. The gene calls are TRBV6-5 and TRBJ2-2; no reliable D call. Germline CDR1 MNHEY, CDR2 SVGAGI. V was trimmed by 0 bases and J by 1 base, leaving 6 bases between them. The CDR3 spans 15 residues.

V usage is TRBV27 and J usage is TRBJ1-1; D is ambiguous. Germline V gene lookup returns CDR1 MNHEY and CDR2 SMNVEV (reference sequence). Trimming pared 3 bases from V and 4 bases from J, leaving 12 bases between. This CDR3 has 14 amino acids. CDR3 nucleotide sequence: TGTGCCAGCAGTTTGCGGGGTCTAAGCACTGAAGCTTTCTTT. Protein sequence: CASSLRGLSTEAFF.

The rearrangement joins TRBV18 to TRBJ1-1, with TRBD1 matching 10 bases. V trimming: 2 bases; J trimming: 2 bases; junction bases outside the gene matches: 8. The CDR3 spans 17 residues. Germline lookup yields CDR1 KGHSH and CDR2 LQKENI. The CDR3 nucleotides are TGTGCCAGCTCACCAGTCCGACAGGGGGCAGGAAACACTGAAGCTTTCTTT. Encoded protein: CASSPVRQGAGNTEAFF.

The chain recombines TRBV5-8 with TRBJ1-1; TRBD1 might be the D (5 bases). In germline, CDR1 is SGHTS, CDR2 YDEGEE. The CDR3 sequence is 13 residues long. The germline V and J ends were trimmed by 4 bases and 1 base, with 8 bases remaining between them. The CDR3: CASSRQRNTEAFF. Here the CDR3 DNA reads TGTGCCAGCAGCCGACAGAGGAACACTGAAGCTTTCTTT.

The chain has TRBV28 and TRBJ2-7; the match to TRBD2 covers 10 bases. CDR1 and CDR2 (germline): MDHEN, SYDVKM. This CDR3 has 14 residues. J gave up 2 bases and V 7 bases, and 5 bases lay outside the gene matches. CDR3 nucleotide sequence: TGTGCCAGCACCCTGGGACTAGCGCCCTACGAGCAGTACTTC. Its protein product is CASTLGLAPYEQYF.

J is TRBJ2-7 and V is TRBV19, with TRBD1 matching 9 bases. This CDR3 is 14 amino acids long. Germline V gives CDR1 LNHDA, CDR2 SQIVND (reference sequence). With 7 bases clipped from V and 5 bases from J, the junction kept 9 bases outside the gene matches. The CDR3 DNA is TGTGCCAGTAACCCGACAGGGGGTAATGACGAGCAGTACTTC. This sequence encodes CASNPTGGNDEQYF.